This TCR beta chain came from a study of PD-L1 blockade in urothelial cancer. Time point described: peripheral blood 6 weeks after treatment start. Each patient's cancer was a locally advanced or metastatic urothelial carcinoma. Synthetic analogs of TCR templates were spiked into every PCR. The data were produced by immunoSEQ multiplex PCR, yet TCRdb's version contains in-frame clones alone and is incomplete. The sample lists tens of thousands of clones, roughly nine tenths occurring once. Specimen: PBMCs, collected around atezolizumab (anti-PD-L1) treatment. This clonotype originated in an elderly man with urothelial cancer.

Here the CDR3 DNA reads TGTGCCAGCTCACCCCTCCCCGGGACTAGCGGGTCCAGCTCCTACGAGCAGTACTTC. Protein: CASSPLPGTSGSSSYEQYF. The V call is TRBV18, the J call TRBJ2-7; 12 bases map to TRBD2. Germline V gene data show CDR1 as KGHSH and CDR2 as LQKENI. The CDR3 is 19 residues long. J was trimmed by 0 bases and V by 3 bases; bases with no gene match: 12.